This T cell receptor beta chain emerged from a study of T cells expressing NK-cell markers. One entry per CDR3 protein, without DNA, is what TCRdb gives after re-calling the 5' RACE reads. Seen in this sample are 160,000 or so distinct CDR3 sequences; the ten most common clones hold about a fifth. The source of this sequence is a woman between 18 and 70 years old in good health. Sequenced input: blood T cells: a sorted CD56 or NKG2C T cell subset, CD4+ or CD8+ T cells, or bulk PBMC T cells (not recorded which).

The CDR3 spells CASSSRQGYGEKLFF. The chain combines TRBV7-7 with TRBJ1-4. The CDR3 consists of 15 residues. Germline V gene data show CDR1 as SSHAT and CDR2 as FNYEAQ (reference sequence).